The 13 T cell receptor beta chains presented below share a single source sample, sequenced in a study of control samples from healthy donors and cancer patients. Profiled with immunoSEQ multiplex PCR; TCRdb holds only in-frame clones, not every one. The sample holds 100,000 to 150,000 clones, approximately 84% seen once. Sequenced sample: blood. These receptor sequences come from a man younger than 35 in good health.

This clone turned up a few times. This chain links TRBV27 with TRBJ2-7, with TRBD2 matching 13 bases. V lost 4 bases and J lost 4; bases outside the gene matches: 1. Germline V gene lookup returns CDR1 MNHEY and CDR2 SMNVEV (reference sequence). This CDR3 has 14 amino acids. For the CDR3, the DNA is TGTGCCAGCAGTTCGACTAGCGGGAGGTACGAGCAGTACTTC. It specifies CASSSTSGRYEQYF.

The chain couples TRBV18 to TRBJ1-6; 9 nucleotides match TRBD1. V lost 1 base, J lost 8 bases, and 0 bases stayed unmatched. Looked up from germline, CDR1 is KGHSH and CDR2 is LQKENI. This CDR3 is built from 14 residues. The CDR3 reads CASSPRTGDSPLHF. The DNA of the CDR3 is TGTGCCAGCTCACCACGGACAGGGGATTCACCCCTCCACTTT.

This clone has just one count. The V gene is TRBV7-9, the J gene TRBJ1-2; D is ambiguous. The CDR3 runs 14 residues. Germline assignment: CDR1 SEHNR and CDR2 FQNEAQ (reference sequence). V lost 5 bases to trimming and J lost 1 base, with 11 bases between them. The CDR3 reads CASSISAGNYGYTF. CDR3 DNA: TGTGCCAGCAGCATTTCGGCGGGTAACTATGGCTACACCTTC.

This clone was found once. The chain couples TRBV10-1 to TRBJ1-1; tentative D call: TRBD1 (6 bases). V lost 5 bases and J 0 bases, leaving 10 bases between the germline ends. There are 14 residues in the CDR3. CDR1 is WNHNN, CDR2 SYGVQD, per germline (reference sequence). The CDR3 here is CASSSGTLNTEAFF. In DNA form, the CDR3 reads TGCGCCAGCAGTTCCGGGACACTGAACACTGAAGCTTTCTTT.

The rearrangement uses TRBV19 and TRBJ2-7; D perhaps matches TRBD1 (5 bases). Germline V gene sequence: CDR1 LNHDA, CDR2 SQIVND (reference sequence). The V gene lost 4 bases and the J gene lost 1 base, with 5 bases spanning the gap. This CDR3 is built from 12 residues. CDR3 region: CASSTGSYEQYF. In DNA form, the CDR3 reads TGTGCCAGTAGTACAGGGTCCTACGAGCAGTACTTC.

The count of this clone is one. J is TRBJ2-1 and V is TRBV5-1, with TRBD2 matching 11 bases. The CDR3 has 17 amino acids. Germline V gives CDR1 SGHRS, CDR2 YFSETQ. V gave up 4 bases and J gave up 6 bases; unmatched junction bases: 12. CDR3 protein: CASSPDEPSGRRNEQFF. In nucleotides, the CDR3 is TGCGCCAGCAGCCCGGACGAACCTAGCGGGAGGCGCAATGAGCAGTTCTTC.

DNA for the CDR3: TGTGCCAGCACCTATGGACTAGCGTTTGAGCAGTTCTTC. This gives the protein CASTYGLAFEQFF. V is TRBV25-1 and J is TRBJ2-1, with 9 nucleotides matching TRBD2. The CDR3 loop spans 13 amino acids. V trimming: 7 bases; J trimming: 9 bases; junction bases outside the gene matches: 7. Per the germline V gene, CDR1 is MGHDK and CDR2 is SYGVNS. Combining the CDR3 with reference TRBV25-1 and TRBJ2-1 gives the whole variable domain EADIYQTPRYLVIGTGKKITLECSQTMGHDKMYWYQQDPGMELHLIHYSYGVNSTEKGDLSSESTVSRIRTEHFPLTLESARPSHTSQYLCASTYGLAFEQFFGPGTRLTVL.

The J gene is TRBJ2-5, the V gene TRBV7-3; TRBD1 agrees at 9 bases. CDR1 and CDR2 (germline): SGHTA, FQGTGA. The V gene end was trimmed by 5 bases and the J gene end by 7 bases; junction bases not matched to a gene: 5. The CDR3 has 13 amino acids. CDR3 protein: CASSLGTGMTQYF. For the CDR3, the DNA is TGTGCCAGCAGCCTCGGGACAGGGATGACCCAGTACTTC.

This clone turned up a few times. The V gene is TRBV19, the J gene TRBJ2-3; tentatively, D is TRBD1 (6 bases). Per the germline V gene, CDR1 is LNHDA and CDR2 is SQIVND (reference sequence). There are 14 residues in the CDR3. The V and J ends lost 8 bases and 3 bases respectively, with 15 bases between them. CDR3 in DNA: TGTGCCAGTGGAGCAGGGGTAGGGACAGATACGCAGTATTTT. As protein: CASGAGVGTDTQYF.

V is TRBV3-1 (or the pseudogene TRBV3-2) and J is TRBJ2-3; no clear D. This CDR3 spans 13 amino acids. Per germline, CDR1 LGHDT and CDR2 YNNKEL (reference sequence). V was cut by 4 bases and J by 8 bases, with 13 bases left in between. CDR3 loop: CASSPRWTGTQYF. CDR3 sequence (DNA): TGTGCCAGCAGCCCGCGGTGGACGGGTACGCAGTATTTT.

This clone occurred once. The gene calls are TRBV9 and TRBJ1-1; D ambiguous. Per germline, CDR1 SGDLS and CDR2 YYNGEE. Trimming left V 2 bases short and J 0 bases short, with 5 bases between. The CDR3 length is 13 residues. CDR3 in amino acids: CASSVKLNTEAFF. The CDR3 region has the DNA TGTGCCAGCAGCGTGAAGTTGAACACTGAAGCTTTCTTT. Looking up the rest from reference TRBV9 and TRBJ1-1 gives the full variable domain: DSGVTQTPKHLITATGQRVTLRCSPRSGDLSVYWYQQSLDQGLQFLIQYYNGEERAKGNILERFSAQQFPDLHSELNLSSLELGDSALYFCASSVKLNTEAFFGQGTRLTVV.

This chain links TRBV18 with TRBJ2-7; 8 bases fit TRBD1. V was clipped by 2 bases and J by 2 bases; unmatched bases: 2. The germline V gene has CDR1 KGHSH and CDR2 LQKENI. The CDR3 length is 14 residues. The chain's CDR3 is CASSPRDRTYEQYF. The CDR3 DNA reads TGTGCCAGCTCACCAAGGGACAGGACCTACGAGCAGTACTTC. The entire variable domain, with the rest obtained from reference TRBV18 and TRBJ2-7, is as follows: NAGVMQNPRHLVRRRGQEARLRCSPMKGHSHVYWYRQLPEEGLKFMVYLQKENIIDESGMPKERFSAEFPKEGPSILRIQQVVRGDSAAYFCASSPRDRTYEQYFGPGTRLTVT.

The chain joins TRBV6-5 to TRBJ2-1; tentatively, D is TRBD1 or TRBD2 (5 bases each). This CDR3 is built from 14 residues. The germline V gene encodes CDR1 MNHEY and CDR2 SVGAGI. The V end lost 10 bases, the J end lost 3 bases, and 16 bases lay between the germline ends. The CDR3 DNA is TGTGCCACCAGCGTTGGGGGTGGCTACAATGAGCAGTTCTTC. This encodes CATSVGGGYNEQFF.